What follows describes a single T cell receptor beta chain. Its specificity is not known. Treatment: around 19 received Ad26.COV2.S at low or high dose, single or two shots; about 5 received placebo; per-sample allocation not given. Samples were taken on day 63 after the first vaccine or placebo injection. Some clones are missing from TCRdb's copy, which holds only in-frame ones; the method was immunoSEQ multiplex PCR. The table records about 400,000 clones, approximately 91% of them present only once. The sample belongs to a study of Ad26.COV2.S vaccination and SARS-CoV-2 variants. Study-wide background: Ad26.COV2.S given intramuscularly, once or twice 56 days apart. Study-level points and caveats: Total T cell responses, in the TCR breadth and depth analyses, may have been underestimated.

The CDR3 is 14 residues long. Per germline, CDR1 MNHEY and CDR2 SVGAGI. V shed 5 bases, J shed 1 base, and the junction held 2 bases outside the gene matches. The sample consisted of peripheral blood, taken in a trial of Ad26.COV2.S vaccine versus placebo. The chain has TRBV6-5 and TRBJ2-5; TRBD1 agrees at 9 bases. The TCR comes from a person between 18 and 65 years old who received the Ad26.COV2.S COVID-19 vaccine or a placebo. CDR3 region: CASSRTGVQETQYF. CDR3 sequence (DNA): TGTGCCAGCAGTCGGACAGGGGTCCAAGAGACCCAGTACTTC.